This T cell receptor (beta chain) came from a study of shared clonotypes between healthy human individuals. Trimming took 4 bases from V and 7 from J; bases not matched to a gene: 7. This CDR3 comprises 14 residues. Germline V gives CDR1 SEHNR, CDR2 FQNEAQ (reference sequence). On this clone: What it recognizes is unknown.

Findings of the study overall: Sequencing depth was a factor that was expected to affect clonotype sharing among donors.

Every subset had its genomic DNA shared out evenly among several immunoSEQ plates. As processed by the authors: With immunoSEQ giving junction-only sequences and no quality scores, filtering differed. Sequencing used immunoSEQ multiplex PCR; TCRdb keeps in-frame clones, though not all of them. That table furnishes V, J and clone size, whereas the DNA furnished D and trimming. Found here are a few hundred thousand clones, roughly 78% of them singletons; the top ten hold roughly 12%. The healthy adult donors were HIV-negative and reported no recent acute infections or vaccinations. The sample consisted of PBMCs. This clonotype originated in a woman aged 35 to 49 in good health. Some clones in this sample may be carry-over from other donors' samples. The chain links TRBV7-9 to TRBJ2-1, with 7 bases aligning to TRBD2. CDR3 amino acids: CASSSGWGGNEQFF. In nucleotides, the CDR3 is TGTGCCAGCAGCTCTGGATGGGGAGGGAATGAGCAGTTCTTC.